The following is a T cell receptor (beta chain) sequence with its context. The antigen is undetermined. The CDR3 has 15 amino acids. In germline, CDR1 is LNHDA, CDR2 SQIVND (reference sequence). Trimming took 5 bases from V and 5 from J; bases not matched to a gene: 8. The sample is drawn from a study of beta chain features in type 1 diabetes. Findings of the study overall: Moderate but significant shortening of TCRB CDR3s was recorded in all four CD4+ subsets from Type 1 diabetes patients. Patients and controls would be equally affected if PCR favored shorter templates. Reduced insertions and increased deletions marked VDJ junctions in type 1 diabetes patients.

The whole isolated RNA underwent reverse transcription, so sequencing captured expressed TCRB transcripts. Method: immunoSEQ multiplex PCR; TCRdb's copy keeps in-frame clones and lacks some. Among around 600,000 clones, roughly 12% were seen once, and the ten largest hold more than 0.1%. Cells sorted by CD45RO/CCR7/CD25/CD127/CD95/CD27 comprised CD4+ naive, central memory, regulatory and stem cell-like memory cells. The sequenced sample was naive CD4+ T cells from blood. This clonotype was sampled from a man aged 30 to 39 with type 1 diabetes. The rearrangement uses TRBV19 and TRBJ1-4; 7 bases line up with TRBD1. The CDR3 is CASSQPGQSNEKLFF. CDR3 coding DNA: TGTGCCAGTAGTCAACCGGGACAGAGCAATGAAAAACTGTTTTTT.